Following are 17 T cell receptor beta chains from one sample sequenced in a study of cytomegalovirus exposure and HLA in healthy donors. The PCR ran on 60 Vbeta and 13 Jbeta primers. Clones were read by immunoSEQ multiplex PCR, and TCRdb kept only the in-frame ones, dropping some. The sample has approximately 85,000 clones; more than 65% are singletons. Sequencing was carried out using PBMCs. These receptors all come from a woman aged 40 to 49 in good health and CMV-seropositive.

This rearrangement joins TRBV7-6 to TRBJ1-5; 9 bases are a match to TRBD1. V was pared by 4 bases and J by 4 bases, with 11 bases of the junction left unmatched. Germline V lookup: CDR1 SGHVS, CDR2 FNYEAQ. The CDR3 contains 17 residues. The CDR3 loop is CASSSQPPTGGNQPQHF. In DNA, the CDR3 is TGTGCCAGCAGCTCTCAACCTCCGACAGGGGGGAATCAGCCCCAGCATTTT.

This chain uses TRBV11-2 with TRBJ1-4; the D gene is possibly TRBD1 (5 bases). V gave up 5 bases and J gave up 0 bases, with 10 bases separating them. This CDR3 is 15 amino acids long. CDR1 is SGHAT, CDR2 FQNNGV, per germline. CDR3 in amino acids: CASSPNRTTNEKLFF. CDR3 DNA sequence: TGTGCCAGCAGCCCTAACAGGACAACTAATGAAAAACTGTTTTTT. The whole variable domain, remainder taken from reference TRBV11-2 and TRBJ1-4, is EAGVAQSPRYKIIEKRQSVAFWCNPISGHATLYWYQQILGQGPKLLIQFQNNGVVDDSQLPKDRFSAERLKGVDSTLKIQPAKLEDSAVYLCASSPNRTTNEKLFFGSGTQLSVL.

As concerns this clone: One end of the junction varies from germline; a read error may be responsible. The rearrangement links TRBV27 to TRBJ2-4; D unclear. In germline, CDR1 is MNHEY, CDR2 SMNVEV (reference sequence). The CDR3 is made up of 15 amino acids. The CDR3 here is CASSLSPGATNIQYF. In DNA form, the CDR3 reads TGTGCCAGCAGTTTATCTCCAGGCGCCACAAACATTCAGTACTTC.

The chain carries TRBV5-8 and TRBJ1-6; possible D gene TRBD1, 6 bases. Per germline, CDR1 SGHTS and CDR2 YDEGEE. V lost 4 bases and J lost 7, with 9 bases in between. The CDR3 runs 13 residues. The DNA for the CDR3 is TGTGCCAGCAGCCTGGACAGAAATTCACCCCTCCACTTT. Translated, it gives CASSLDRNSPLHF. The variable domain in full, with the rest retrieved from reference TRBV5-8 and TRBJ1-6, is EAGVTQSPTHLIKTRGQQATLRCSPISGHTSVYWYQQALGLGLQFLLWYDEGEERNRGNFPPRFSGRQFPNYSSELNVNALELEDSALYLCASSLDRNSPLHFGNGTRLTVT.

The rearrangement uses TRBV19 and TRBJ2-3; D is undetermined. The CDR3 loop spans 14 amino acids. Germline loops: CDR1 LNHDA, CDR2 SQIVND (reference sequence). The germline V and J ends were trimmed by 10 bases and 0 bases, with 14 bases remaining between them. DNA for the CDR3: TGTGCCACCCGTGAGGAGTATAGCACAGATACGCAGTATTTT. Translating it yields CATREEYSTDTQYF.

The chain employs TRBV28 and TRBJ2-7; D might be TRBD1 (6 bases). This CDR3 region has 13 residues. Trimming removed 8 bases at V and 2 bases at J, with 13 bases between. CDR1 is MDHEN and CDR2 is SYDVKM in the germline V gene. CDR3 sequence: CASLGTSAYEQYF. CDR3 DNA sequence: TGTGCCAGCCTCGGGACATCTGCCTACGAGCAGTACTTC.

The chain is built from TRBV19 and TRBJ1-5; no clear D gene. The V end was cut by 6 bases, the J end by 1 base, with 13 bases between. The germline CDR1 and CDR2 sequences are LNHDA and SQIVND (reference sequence). This CDR3 contains 15 residues. The CDR3 region has the DNA TGTGCCAGTAGCCCGTCTGCGGGAAGCAATCAGCCCCAGCATTTT. This sequence encodes CASSPSAGSNQPQHF.

The chain uses TRBV4-1 and TRBJ1-2; TRBD1 agrees at 12 bases. V shed 0 bases, J shed 8 bases, and the junction held 13 bases outside the gene matches. This CDR3 is 18 amino acids long. The germline CDR1 and CDR2 sequences are MGHRA and YSYEKL. The CDR3 nucleotides are TGCGCCAGCAGCCAAGATTCTGGGACAGGGGGCGTCGGGTCCGGCTACACCTTC. Its translation: CASSQDSGTGGVGSGYTF.

V is TRBV30 and J is TRBJ2-2; D possibly corresponds to TRBD1 (5 bases). There are 12 residues in the CDR3. The germline V gene has CDR1 GTSNPN and CDR2 SVGIG (reference sequence). The ends were cut back, 5 bases at V and 6 bases at J, with 10 bases in the middle. This CDR3 reads CAWSRGPGELFF. For the CDR3, the DNA is TGTGCCTGGTCTAGGGGCCCCGGGGAGCTGTTTTTT.

This clone was observed a few times. The rearrangement uses TRBV4-3 and TRBJ1-2; the match to TRBD1 covers 7 bases. V was pared by 1 base and J by 2 bases, with 7 bases of the junction left unmatched. CDR3 length: 16 residues. Germline V gene data show CDR1 as LGHNA and CDR2 as YSLEER. The CDR3 sequence is CASSQARPGGNYGYTF. The CDR3 coding sequence is TGCGCCAGCAGCCAAGCTAGGCCAGGGGGGAACTATGGCTACACCTTC.

The chain uses TRBV6-1 and TRBJ1-4; D might be TRBD1 (6 bases). V was pared by 4 bases and J by 6 bases, with 15 bases between. Germline loops: CDR1 MNHNS, CDR2 SASEGT. The CDR3 totals 15 residues. In DNA form, the CDR3 reads TGTGCCAGCAGTGGTACAGGGATGGGTTATGAAAAACTGTTTTTT. Protein sequence: CASSGTGMGYEKLFF.

This clone has just a few counts. The V call is TRBV6-5, the J call TRBJ1-1; D possibly corresponds to TRBD1 (6 bases). CDR3 size: 16 residues. The germline CDR1 and CDR2 sequences are MNHEY and SVGAGI. V lost 4 bases and J lost 1, with 16 bases in between. The chain's CDR3 is CASSLKTRGRNTEAFF. The CDR3 nucleotides are TGTGCCAGCAGTTTGAAGACCAGGGGACGGAACACTGAAGCTTTCTTT.

The chain couples TRBV28 to TRBJ1-3, with a tentative D call TRBD1 (6 bases). V gave up 5 bases and J gave up 15 bases, with 14 bases separating them. The CDR3 length is 11 residues. Germline values: CDR1 MDHEN, CDR2 SYDVKM. CDR3 sequence (DNA): TGTGCCAGCAGTGATCCGGGACATTCATATTTT. It codes for CASSDPGHSYF.

There are a few counts of this clone. The V and J genes are TRBV4-1 and TRBJ2-3; 12 bases match TRBD2. Germline V lookup: CDR1 MGHRA, CDR2 YSYEKL. The CDR3 length is 14 residues. Trimming took 8 bases from V and 3 from J; bases not matched to a gene: 3. DNA of the CDR3: TGCGCCAGCCGACTAGCGGGGGTGACAGATACGCAGTATTTT. Translation: CASRLAGVTDTQYF.

The chain employs TRBV28 and TRBJ2-5; possibly TRBD2 for D (6 bases). Germline V gives CDR1 MDHEN, CDR2 SYDVKM. This CDR3 is built from 15 residues. V gave up 2 bases and J gave up 1 base, with 11 bases separating them. CDR3 DNA: TGTGCCAGCAGTTTAGTTCTCGGGAGCCAAGAGACCCAGTACTTC. This sequence encodes CASSLVLGSQETQYF. Drawing the rest from reference TRBV28 and TRBJ2-5, the complete variable domain is DVKVTQSSRYLVKRTGEKVFLECVQDMDHENMFWYRQDPGLGLRLIYFSYDVKMKEKGDIPEGYSVSREKKERFSLILESASTNQTSMYLCASSLVLGSQETQYFGPGTRLLVL.

The rearrangement joins TRBV4-2 to TRBJ2-3; possible D gene TRBD1, 6 bases. The CDR3 extends over 15 amino acids. Germline CDR1 LGHNA, CDR2 YNFKEQ. Trimming removed 0 bases from V and 4 bases from J, with 11 bases in between. The CDR3 DNA sequence: TGTGCCAGCAGCCAAGATATGGGACACCCAGATACGCAGTATTTT. Translation: CASSQDMGHPDTQYF.

This chain connects TRBV7-2 to TRBJ2-7, with 10 bases aligning to TRBD2. CDR3 length: 15 residues. Germline V gene lookup returns CDR1 SGHTA and CDR2 FQGNSA. J gave up 6 bases and V 0 bases, and 5 bases lay outside the gene matches. The DNA of the CDR3 is TGTGCCAGCAGCTTAGCGCTAGCGGGAGAATCCGAGCAGTACTTC. Its protein is CASSLALAGESEQYF. The variable domain in full, completed from reference TRBV7-2 and TRBJ2-7, reads GAGVSQSPSNKVTEKGKDVELRCDPISGHTALYWYRQSLGQGLEFLIYFQGNSAPDKSGLPSDRFSAERTGGSVSTLTIQRTQQEDSAVYLCASSLALAGESEQYFGPGTRLTVT.